The sequence of this TCR beta chain was determined in a study of blood T cell repertoires in COVID-19. This CDR3 contains 14 residues. In germline, CDR1 is MDHEN, CDR2 SYDVKM. Trimming removed 4 bases from V and 1 base from J; junction bases left unmatched: 3. In the authors' workflow: Amplification of reference gene primers was used by the study to estimate nucleated cell counts. TCRdb's table, derived via immunoSEQ multiplex PCR, lists solely in-frame clones and lacks some. From that table come the V and J calls and clone size; the DNA was used to work out D and trimming. The table shows a few hundred thousand clones, with around four fifths occurring only once.

The rearrangement joins TRBV28 to TRBJ1-1; 7 positions agree with TRBD1. The sequence derives from a woman between 50 and 59 years old with acute or convalescent COVID-19. The specimen was peripheral blood. The CDR3 DNA follows: TGTGCCAGCAGTTCCGGGACAGAGAACACTGAAGCTTTCTTT. Residues: CASSSGTENTEAFF. The full variable domain, with the rest looked up from reference TRBV28 and TRBJ1-1, is DVKVTQSSRYLVKRTGEKVFLECVQDMDHENMFWYRQDPGLGLRLIYFSYDVKMKEKGDIPEGYSVSREKKERFSLILESASTNQTSMYLCASSSGTENTEAFFGQGTRLTVV.